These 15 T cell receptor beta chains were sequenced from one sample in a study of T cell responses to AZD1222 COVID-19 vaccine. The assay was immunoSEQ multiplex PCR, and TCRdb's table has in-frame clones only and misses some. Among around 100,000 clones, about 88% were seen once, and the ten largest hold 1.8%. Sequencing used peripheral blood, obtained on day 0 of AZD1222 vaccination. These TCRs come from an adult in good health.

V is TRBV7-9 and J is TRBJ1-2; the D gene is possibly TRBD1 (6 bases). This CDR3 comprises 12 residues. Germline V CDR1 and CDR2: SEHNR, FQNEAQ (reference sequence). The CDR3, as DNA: TGTGTCCTGGCAGGGGTAAACTATGGCTACACCTTC. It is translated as CVLAGVNYGYTF.

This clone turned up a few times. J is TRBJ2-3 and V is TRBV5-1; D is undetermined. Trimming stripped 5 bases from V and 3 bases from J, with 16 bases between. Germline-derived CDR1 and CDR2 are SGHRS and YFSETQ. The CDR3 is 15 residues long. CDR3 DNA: TGCGCCAGCAGGGATCCCCACAAGGGAACAGATACGCAGTATTTT. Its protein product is CASRDPHKGTDTQYF. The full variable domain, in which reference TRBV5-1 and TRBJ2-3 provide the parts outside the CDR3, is KAGVTQTPRYLIKTRGQQVTLSCSPISGHRSVSWYQQTPGQGLQFLFEYFSETQRNKGNFPGRFSGRQFSNSRSEMNVSTLELGDSALYLCASRDPHKGTDTQYFGPGTRLTVL.

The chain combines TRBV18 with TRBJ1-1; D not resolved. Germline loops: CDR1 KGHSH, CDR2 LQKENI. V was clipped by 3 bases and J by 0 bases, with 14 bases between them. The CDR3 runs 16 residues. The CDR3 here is CASSPLPRQLNTEAFF. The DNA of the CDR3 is TGTGCCAGCTCACCCTTACCGCGCCAACTGAACACTGAAGCTTTCTTT.

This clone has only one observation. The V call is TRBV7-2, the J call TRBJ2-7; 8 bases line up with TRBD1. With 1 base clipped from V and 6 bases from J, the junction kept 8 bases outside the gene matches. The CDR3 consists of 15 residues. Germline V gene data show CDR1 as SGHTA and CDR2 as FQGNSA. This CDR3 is CASSLVETGVPEQYF. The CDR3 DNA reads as TGTGCCAGCAGCTTAGTCGAGACAGGGGTTCCCGAGCAGTACTTC.

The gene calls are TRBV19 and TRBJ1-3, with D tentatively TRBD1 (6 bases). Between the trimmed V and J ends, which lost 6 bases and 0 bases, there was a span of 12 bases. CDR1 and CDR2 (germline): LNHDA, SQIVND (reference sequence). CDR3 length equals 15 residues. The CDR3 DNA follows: TGTGCCAGTAGCCCTGGGACAAGCTCTGGAAACACCATATATTTT. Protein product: CASSPGTSSGNTIYF.

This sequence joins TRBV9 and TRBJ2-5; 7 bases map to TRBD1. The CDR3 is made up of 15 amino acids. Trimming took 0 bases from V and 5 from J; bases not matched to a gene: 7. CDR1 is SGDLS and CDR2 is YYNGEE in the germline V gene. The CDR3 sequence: CASSVDEGARETQYF. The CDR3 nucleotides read TGTGCCAGCAGCGTAGACGAGGGGGCGCGGGAGACCCAGTACTTC.

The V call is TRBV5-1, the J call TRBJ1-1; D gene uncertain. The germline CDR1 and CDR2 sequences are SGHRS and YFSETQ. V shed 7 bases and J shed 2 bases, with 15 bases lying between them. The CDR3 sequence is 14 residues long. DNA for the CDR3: TGCGCCAGCCGCACGACAAGCCTTAACACTGAAGCTTTCTTT. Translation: CASRTTSLNTEAFF.

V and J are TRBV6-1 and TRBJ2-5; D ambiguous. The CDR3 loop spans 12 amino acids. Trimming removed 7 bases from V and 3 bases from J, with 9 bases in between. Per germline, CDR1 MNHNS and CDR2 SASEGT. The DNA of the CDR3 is TGTGCCAGCACAAGGGCCGAAGAGACCCAGTACTTC. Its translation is CASTRAEETQYF.

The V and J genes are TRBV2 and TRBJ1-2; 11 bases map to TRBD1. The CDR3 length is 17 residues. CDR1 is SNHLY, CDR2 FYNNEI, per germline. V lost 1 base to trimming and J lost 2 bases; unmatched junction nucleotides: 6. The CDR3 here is CASSEDRRDRGNYGYTF. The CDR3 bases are TGTGCCAGCAGTGAAGATAGGAGGGACAGGGGGAACTATGGCTACACCTTC.

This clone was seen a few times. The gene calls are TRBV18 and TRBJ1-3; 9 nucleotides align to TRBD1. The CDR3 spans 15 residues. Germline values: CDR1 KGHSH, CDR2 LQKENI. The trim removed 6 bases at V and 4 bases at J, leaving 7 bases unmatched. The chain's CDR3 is CASSLGQGGGNTIYF. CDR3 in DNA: TGTGCCAGCTCCCTGGGACAGGGCGGCGGAAACACCATATATTTT.

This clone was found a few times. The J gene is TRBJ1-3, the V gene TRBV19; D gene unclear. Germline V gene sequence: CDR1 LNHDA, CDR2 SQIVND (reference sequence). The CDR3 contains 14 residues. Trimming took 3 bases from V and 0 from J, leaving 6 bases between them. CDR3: CASSIESSGNTIYF. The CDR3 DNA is TGTGCCAGTAGTATCGAGAGCTCTGGAAACACCATATATTTT.

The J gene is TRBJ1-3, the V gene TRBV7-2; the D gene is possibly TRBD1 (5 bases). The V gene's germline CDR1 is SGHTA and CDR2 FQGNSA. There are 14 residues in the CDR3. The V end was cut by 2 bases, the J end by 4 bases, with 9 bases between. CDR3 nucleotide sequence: TGTGCCAGCAGCTTATCAGGGTTCGGAAACACCATATATTTT. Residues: CASSLSGFGNTIYF.

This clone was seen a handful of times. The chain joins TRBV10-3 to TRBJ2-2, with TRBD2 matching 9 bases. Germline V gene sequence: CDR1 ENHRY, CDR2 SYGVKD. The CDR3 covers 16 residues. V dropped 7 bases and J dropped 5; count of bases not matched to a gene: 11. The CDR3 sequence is CAIKGREGLGTGELFF. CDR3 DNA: TGTGCCATCAAAGGGCGGGAGGGCCTCGGGACCGGGGAGCTGTTTTTT.

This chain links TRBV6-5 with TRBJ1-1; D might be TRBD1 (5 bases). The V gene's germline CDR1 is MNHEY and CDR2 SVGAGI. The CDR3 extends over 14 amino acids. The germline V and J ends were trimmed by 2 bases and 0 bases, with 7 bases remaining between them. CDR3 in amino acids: CASSYDSVNTEAFF. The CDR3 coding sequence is TGTGCCAGCAGTTACGACAGCGTGAACACTGAAGCTTTCTTT.

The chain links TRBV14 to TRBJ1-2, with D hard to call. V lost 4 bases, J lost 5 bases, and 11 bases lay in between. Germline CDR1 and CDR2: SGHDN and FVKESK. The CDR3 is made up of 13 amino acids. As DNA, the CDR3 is TGTGCCAGCAGCCCCATCCACGGGTATGGCTACACCTTC. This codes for CASSPIHGYGYTF.